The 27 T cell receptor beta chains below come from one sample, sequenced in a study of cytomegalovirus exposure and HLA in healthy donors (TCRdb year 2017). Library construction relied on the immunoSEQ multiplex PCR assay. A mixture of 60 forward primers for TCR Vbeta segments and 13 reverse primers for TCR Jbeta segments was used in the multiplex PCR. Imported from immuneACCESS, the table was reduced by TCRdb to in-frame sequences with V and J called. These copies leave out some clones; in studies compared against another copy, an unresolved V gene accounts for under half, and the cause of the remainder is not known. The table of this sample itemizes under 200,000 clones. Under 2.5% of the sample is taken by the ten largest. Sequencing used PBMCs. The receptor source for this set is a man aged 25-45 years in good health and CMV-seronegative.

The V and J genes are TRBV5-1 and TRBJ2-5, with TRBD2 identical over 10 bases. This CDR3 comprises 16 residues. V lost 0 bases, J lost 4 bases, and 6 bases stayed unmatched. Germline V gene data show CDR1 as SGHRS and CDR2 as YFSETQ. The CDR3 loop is CASSLGTSGIGETQYF. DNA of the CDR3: TGCGCCAGCAGCTTGGGTACTAGCGGGATAGGAGAGACCCAGTACTTC.

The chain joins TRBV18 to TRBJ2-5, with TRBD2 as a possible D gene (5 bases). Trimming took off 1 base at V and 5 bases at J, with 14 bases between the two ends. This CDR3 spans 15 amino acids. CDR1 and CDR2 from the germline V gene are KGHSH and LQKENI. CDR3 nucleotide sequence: TGTGCCAGCTCACCACTGAACCCGGGGAAGGAGACCCAGTACTTC. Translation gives CASSPLNPGKETQYF.

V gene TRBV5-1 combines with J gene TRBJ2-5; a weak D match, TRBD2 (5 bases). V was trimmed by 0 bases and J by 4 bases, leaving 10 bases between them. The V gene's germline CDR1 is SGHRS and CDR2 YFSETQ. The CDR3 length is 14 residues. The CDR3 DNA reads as TGCGCCAGCAGCTTGGGGAGGCCCCGAGAGACCCAGTACTTC. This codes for CASSLGRPRETQYF.

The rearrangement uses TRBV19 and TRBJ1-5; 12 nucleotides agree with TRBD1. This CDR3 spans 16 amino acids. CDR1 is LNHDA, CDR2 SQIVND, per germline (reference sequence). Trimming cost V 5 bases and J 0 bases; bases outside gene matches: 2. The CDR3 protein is CASSGTGGHSNQPQHF. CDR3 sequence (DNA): TGTGCCAGTAGTGGGACAGGGGGCCATAGCAATCAGCCCCAGCATTTT.

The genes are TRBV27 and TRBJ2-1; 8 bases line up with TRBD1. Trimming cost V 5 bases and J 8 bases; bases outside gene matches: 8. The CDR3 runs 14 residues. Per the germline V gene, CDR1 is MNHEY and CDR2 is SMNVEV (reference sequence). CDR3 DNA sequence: TGTGCCAGCAGTGTACAGGGGGTCGTTGATGAGCAGTTCTTC. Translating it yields CASSVQGVVDEQFF.

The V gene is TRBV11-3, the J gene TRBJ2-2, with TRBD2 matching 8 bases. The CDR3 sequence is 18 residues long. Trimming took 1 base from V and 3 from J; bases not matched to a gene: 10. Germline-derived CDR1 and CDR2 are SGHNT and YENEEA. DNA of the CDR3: TGTGCCAGCAGCTTAGCCCCCTATTCGGGAGGGGACACCGGGGAGCTGTTTTTT. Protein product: CASSLAPYSGGDTGELFF.

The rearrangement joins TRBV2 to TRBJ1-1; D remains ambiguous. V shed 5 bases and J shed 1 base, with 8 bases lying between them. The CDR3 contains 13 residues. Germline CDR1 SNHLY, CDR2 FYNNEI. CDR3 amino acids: CASSYNSNTEAFF. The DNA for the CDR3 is TGTGCCAGCAGTTACAATTCGAACACTGAAGCTTTCTTT. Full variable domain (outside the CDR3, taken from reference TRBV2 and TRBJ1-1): EPEVTQTPSHQVTQMGQEVILRCVPISNHLYFYWYRQILGQKVEFLVSFYNNEISEKSEIFDDQFSVERPDGSNFTLKIRSTKLEDSAMYFCASSYNSNTEAFFGQGTRLTVV.

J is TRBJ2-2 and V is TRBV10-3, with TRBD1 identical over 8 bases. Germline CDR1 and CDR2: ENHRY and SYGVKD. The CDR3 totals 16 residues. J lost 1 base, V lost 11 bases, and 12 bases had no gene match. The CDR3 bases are TGTGCCCTCCGGGCAGGGGGCACGAAGAACACCGGGGAGCTGTTTTTT. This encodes CALRAGGTKNTGELFF.

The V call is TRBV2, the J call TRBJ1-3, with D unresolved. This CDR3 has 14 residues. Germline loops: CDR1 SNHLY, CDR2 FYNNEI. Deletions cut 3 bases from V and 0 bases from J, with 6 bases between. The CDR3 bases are TGTGCCAGCAGTGATACAGCCTCTGGAAACACCATATATTTT. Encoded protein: CASSDTASGNTIYF.

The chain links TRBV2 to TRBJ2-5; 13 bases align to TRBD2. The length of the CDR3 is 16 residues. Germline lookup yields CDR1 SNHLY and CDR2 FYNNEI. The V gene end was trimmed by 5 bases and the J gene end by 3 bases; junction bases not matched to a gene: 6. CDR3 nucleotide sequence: TGTGCCAGCAGTACCGGGACTAGCGGGACGGAAGAGACCCAGTACTTC. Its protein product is CASSTGTSGTEETQYF.

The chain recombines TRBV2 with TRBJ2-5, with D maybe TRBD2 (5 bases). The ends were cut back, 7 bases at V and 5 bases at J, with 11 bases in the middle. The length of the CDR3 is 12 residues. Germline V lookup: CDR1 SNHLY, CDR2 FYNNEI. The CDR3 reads CASTKTRETQYF. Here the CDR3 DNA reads TGTGCCAGCACCAAAACTAGGGAGACCCAGTACTTC.

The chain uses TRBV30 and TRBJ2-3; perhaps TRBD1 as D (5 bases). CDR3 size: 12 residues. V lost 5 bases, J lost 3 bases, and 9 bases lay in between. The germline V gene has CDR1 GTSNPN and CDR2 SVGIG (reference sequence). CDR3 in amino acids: CAWVTVTDTQYF. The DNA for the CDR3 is TGTGCCTGGGTGACAGTTACAGATACGCAGTATTTT.

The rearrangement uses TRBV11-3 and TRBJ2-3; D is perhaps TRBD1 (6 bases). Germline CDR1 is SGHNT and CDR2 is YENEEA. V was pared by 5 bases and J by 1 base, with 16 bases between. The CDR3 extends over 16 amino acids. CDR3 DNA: TGTGCCAGCAGCCCATCCGGACAGATTGGCACAGATACGCAGTATTTT. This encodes CASSPSGQIGTDTQYF.

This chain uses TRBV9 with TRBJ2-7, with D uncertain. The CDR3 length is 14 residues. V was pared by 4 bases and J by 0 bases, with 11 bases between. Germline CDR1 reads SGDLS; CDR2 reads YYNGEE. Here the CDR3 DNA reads TGTGCCAGCAGCCCCCGGGTAGACTCCTACGAGCAGTACTTC. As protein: CASSPRVDSYEQYF.

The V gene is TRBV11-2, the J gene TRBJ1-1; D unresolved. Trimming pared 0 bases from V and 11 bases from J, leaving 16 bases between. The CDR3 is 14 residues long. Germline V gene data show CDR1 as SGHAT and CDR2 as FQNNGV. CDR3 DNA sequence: TGTGCCAGCAGCTTAGATGGGTCGGGAGTCGCCGCTTTCTTT. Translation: CASSLDGSGVAAFF.

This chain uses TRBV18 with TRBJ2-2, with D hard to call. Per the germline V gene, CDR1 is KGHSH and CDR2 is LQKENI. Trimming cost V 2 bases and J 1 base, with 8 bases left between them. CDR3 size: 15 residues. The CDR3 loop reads CASSPLSGNTGELFF. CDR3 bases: TGTGCCAGCTCACCATTATCAGGGAACACCGGGGAGCTGTTTTTT.

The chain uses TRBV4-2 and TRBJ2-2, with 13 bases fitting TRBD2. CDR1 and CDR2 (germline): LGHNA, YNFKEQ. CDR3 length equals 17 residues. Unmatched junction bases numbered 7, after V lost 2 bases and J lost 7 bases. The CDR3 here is CASSQLTSGRDDGELFF. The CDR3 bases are TGTGCCAGCAGCCAACTTACTAGCGGGAGGGATGACGGGGAGCTGTTTTTT.

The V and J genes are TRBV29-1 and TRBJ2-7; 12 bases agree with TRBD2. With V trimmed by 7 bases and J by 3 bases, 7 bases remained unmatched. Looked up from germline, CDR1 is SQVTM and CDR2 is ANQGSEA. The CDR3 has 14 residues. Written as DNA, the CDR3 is TGCAGCGCCCGACTAGCGGGAGCGAACTACGAGCAGTACTTC. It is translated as CSARLAGANYEQYF.

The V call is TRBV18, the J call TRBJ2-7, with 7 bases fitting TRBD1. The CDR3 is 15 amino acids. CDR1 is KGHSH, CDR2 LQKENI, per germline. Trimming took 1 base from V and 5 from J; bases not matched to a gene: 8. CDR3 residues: CASSPQGAITDEQYF. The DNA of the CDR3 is TGTGCCAGCTCACCACAGGGGGCGATAACGGACGAGCAGTACTTC.

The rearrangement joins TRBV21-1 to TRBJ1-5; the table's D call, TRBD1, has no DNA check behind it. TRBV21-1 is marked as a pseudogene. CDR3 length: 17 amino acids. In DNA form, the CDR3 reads TGTGCCAGCGGAGGCCCCCCACCGGGACAGGGGGATCAGCCCCAGCATTTT. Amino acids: CASGGPPPGQGDQPQHF.

This CDR3 reads CATSRDGLNEKLFF. The CDR3 nucleotides read TGTGCCACCAGCAGAGATGGCCTCAATGAAAAACTGTTTTTT. The chain uses TRBV15 and TRBJ1-4; no reliable D call. The germline V and J ends were trimmed by 0 bases and 5 bases, with 7 bases remaining between them. The CDR3 contains 14 residues. Germline CDR1 reads LNHNV; CDR2 reads YYDKDF (reference sequence).

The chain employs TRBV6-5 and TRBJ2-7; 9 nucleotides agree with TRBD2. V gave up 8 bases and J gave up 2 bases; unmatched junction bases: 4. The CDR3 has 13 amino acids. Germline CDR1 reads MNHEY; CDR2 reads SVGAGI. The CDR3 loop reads CASSRGRAYEQYF. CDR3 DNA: TGTGCCAGCTCTCGCGGGAGGGCCTACGAGCAGTACTTC.

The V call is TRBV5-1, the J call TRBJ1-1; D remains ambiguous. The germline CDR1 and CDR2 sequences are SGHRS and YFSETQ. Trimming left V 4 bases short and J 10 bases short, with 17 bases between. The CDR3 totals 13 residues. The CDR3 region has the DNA TGCGCCAGCAGCCGCGCGGAAAGAGAACTAGCTTTCTTT. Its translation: CASSRAERELAFF.

CDR3 protein: CASSLAGQPYEQYF. CDR3 sequence (DNA): TGTGCCAGCAGCTTAGCTGGACAACCCTACGAGCAGTACTTC. The rearrangement links TRBV7-6 to TRBJ2-7; possible D gene TRBD1, 5 bases. V lost 0 bases, J lost 2 bases, and 8 bases lay in between. CDR1 SGHVS and CDR2 FNYEAQ come from the germline V gene. The length of the CDR3 is 14 residues.

Written as DNA, the CDR3 is TGTGCCAGCAGCCCAGACAGGACGCGGACAGATACGCAGTATTTT. Protein: CASSPDRTRTDTQYF. The rearrangement joins TRBV7-3 to TRBJ2-3, with D perhaps TRBD1 (6 bases). Germline V CDR1 and CDR2: SGHTA, FQGTGA. V was pared by 5 bases and J by 3 bases, with 15 bases between. The CDR3 length is 15 residues.

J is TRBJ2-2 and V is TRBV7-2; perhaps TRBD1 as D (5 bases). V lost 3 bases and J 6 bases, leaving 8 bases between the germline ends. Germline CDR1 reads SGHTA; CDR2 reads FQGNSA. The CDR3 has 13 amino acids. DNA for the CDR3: TGTGCCAGCAGCTTTAGGGGTTCCGGGGAGCTGTTTTTT. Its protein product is CASSFRGSGELFF.

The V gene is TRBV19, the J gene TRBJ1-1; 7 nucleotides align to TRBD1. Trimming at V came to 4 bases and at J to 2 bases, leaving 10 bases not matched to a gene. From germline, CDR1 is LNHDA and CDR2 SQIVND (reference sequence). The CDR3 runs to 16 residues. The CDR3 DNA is TGTGCCAGTAGTAAAAGCTCGGGACAGCTAAACACTGAAGCTTTCTTT. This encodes CASSKSSGQLNTEAFF.